This T cell receptor (beta chain) was retrieved from a study of blood T cell repertoires in COVID-19. Between the trimmed V and J ends, which lost 1 base and 0 bases, there was a span of 10 bases. The CDR3 length is 16 residues. In germline, CDR1 is ENHRY, CDR2 SYGVKD. Using immunoSEQ multiplex PCR, the repertoire was profiled, and TCRdb retains in-frame clones only, with some absent. The sample records tens of thousands of clones, about 81% being singletons. The sequenced sample was peripheral blood. The chain is built from TRBV10-3 and TRBJ1-3; D not resolved. The clonotype originates from a woman older than 75 with acute or convalescent COVID-19. This CDR3 is CAISELRGSSGNTIYF. CDR3 in DNA: TGTGCCATCAGTGAGTTGCGCGGGAGCTCTGGAAACACCATATATTTT.